Listed below are T cell receptor beta chains from one sample, sequenced in a study of cytomegalovirus exposure and HLA in healthy donors. TCRdb's table, derived via immunoSEQ multiplex PCR, lists solely in-frame clones and lacks some. The sample has about 120,000 clones, around 80% seen once. The material sequenced was PBMCs. These receptors came from a woman between 40 and 50 years old in good health and CMV-seropositive. CDR3s include the opening cysteine and the closing phenylalanine or tryptophan. The order of the fields is CDR3 DNA, CDR3 protein, clone size, V gene, D gene, J gene. D genes are given only for firm matches. Only part of the rows carry a size: once, few, many, or a class if the clone is expanded.

TGTGCCATCACCAGGGCCGGGGAGCTGTTTTTT	CAITRAGELFF	.	TRBV10-3	.	TRBJ2-2
TGCAGCGTTGAAATTAGCGGGAGGCCCAATGAGCAGTTCTTC	CSVEISGRPNEQFF	.	TRBV29-1	TRBD2	TRBJ2-1
TGCGCCAGCAGCCAAGAGGGCTCGGACAGCTCCTATGGCTACACCTTC	CASSQEGSDSSYGYTF	.	TRBV4-3	.	TRBJ1-2
TGTGCCAGCAGCCTAAAGGGACAGGGGGCAGGAGGCTACACCTTC	CASSLKGQGAGGYTF	few	TRBV7-2	TRBD1	TRBJ1-2
TGTGCCAGCAGCCTCTTCGGGACAGGTCATGGCTACACCTTC	CASSLFGTGHGYTF	.	TRBV13	TRBD1	TRBJ1-2
TGCGCCAGCAGCTTAGGGCCAGGGGACTACGAGCAGTACTTC	CASSLGPGDYEQYF	.	TRBV5-1	.	TRBJ2-7
TGTGCCAGCAGTGTCGCGTCGGATGGCTACACCTTC	CASSVASDGYTF	.	TRBV2	.	TRBJ1-2
TGTGCCAGCAGCCCCGGAGGACGGGAGCAGTTCTTC	CASSPGGREQFF	.	TRBV5-6	.	TRBJ2-1
TGTGCCAGCAGTTACCAGCGGGGGCGCACAGATACGCAGTATTTT	CASSYQRGRTDTQYF	.	TRBV6-5	TRBD2	TRBJ2-3
TGCGCCAGCAGCCAAGACAGCCTAGCGGGTTACAATGAGCAGTTCTTC	CASSQDSLAGYNEQFF	.	TRBV4-3	TRBD2	TRBJ2-1
TGTGCCAGCAGCTTAGCTGTCAGTCCCTATGGCTACACCTTC	CASSLAVSPYGYTF	few	TRBV7-2	.	TRBJ1-2
TGTGCCAGCGGACCACTAGCGGGGGTTCAAGAGACCCAGTACTTC	CASGPLAGVQETQYF	once	TRBV6-5	TRBD2	TRBJ2-5
TGTGCCAGCAGTTACCTGGACAGGCCCATCTATGGCTACACCTTC	CASSYLDRPIYGYTF	.	TRBV6-5	TRBD1	TRBJ1-2
TGTGCCAGTAGTGCCGAGGGACAGCCTGCGGAGACCCAGTACTTC	CASSAEGQPAETQYF	.	TRBV19	TRBD1	TRBJ2-5
TGCAGCGTACCACAGGGCTTCTATGGCTACACCTTC	CSVPQGFYGYTF	.	TRBV29-1	.	TRBJ1-2
TGTGCCAGCAGCTTAGCGGGACTAGCGGGGGTCGGGGAGCTGTTTTTT	CASSLAGLAGVGELFF	.	TRBV11-2	TRBD2	TRBJ2-2
TGTGCCAGCAGCTTGGGACTAGCGGGGGAGGATTTT	CASSLGLAGEDF	.	TRBV7-9	TRBD2	TRBJ2-3
TGTGCCACCACCCGAAGTCGGGAGGGGGGTACGCAGTATTTT	CATTRSREGGTQYF	.	TRBV15	TRBD2	TRBJ2-3
TGTGCCAGCAGTCGGACAGGGGGCGAGGAAAACATTCAGTACTTC	CASSRTGGEENIQYF	.	TRBV6-5	TRBD1	TRBJ2-4
TGTGCCAGCAGCCCGTTCGCGGGAGGGCTCGATGAGCAGTTCTTC	CASSPFAGGLDEQFF	.	TRBV7-2	TRBD2	TRBJ2-1
TGTGCCAGCAGCCGTGCAGGACAGGGGGGGGACTATGGCTACACCTTC	CASSRAGQGGDYGYTF	few	TRBV4-2	TRBD1	TRBJ1-2
TGTGCCAGCAGCCACGGTGAGGATTCACCCCTCCACTTT	CASSHGEDSPLHF	.	TRBV7-9	.	TRBJ1-6
TGCGCCAGCAGCTTGGGGGCCCACAATGAGCAGTTCTTC	CASSLGAHNEQFF	once	TRBV5-1	.	TRBJ2-1
TGTGCCAGCAGCCCTGAGCAGAGGGTCGGCTACACCTTC	CASSPEQRVGYTF	.	TRBV5-4	.	TRBJ1-2
TGTGCCAGCAGCTTGTTGGTCAGGGACTCTGGAAACACCATATATTTT	CASSLLVRDSGNTIYF	.	TRBV5-6	.	TRBJ1-3